Listed below are T cell receptor beta chains from one sample, sequenced in a study of T cell responses to AZD1222 COVID-19 vaccine. Some clones are missing from TCRdb's copy, which holds only in-frame ones; the method was immunoSEQ multiplex PCR. The sample has 80,000 or so clones, around 90% seen once. Source: peripheral blood, taken on day 0 of AZD1222 vaccination. These TCRs come from an adult in good health. Each CDR3 is given with its conserved first and last residue. The D gene is left open where the match is weak. Expanded clones get a size class; other rows say once, few or many, or leave the size out.

clone_size	v_call	d_call	j_call	cdr3_nt	cdr3_aa
.	TRBV6-5	TRBD1	TRBJ2-7	TGTGCCAGCAGTCCGGGACAGGGTCTTCATTACGAGCAGTACTTC	CASSPGQGLHYEQYF
.	TRBV24-1	.	TRBJ1-1	TGTGCCACCAGTGGTACAGTTATGAACACTGAAGCTTTCTTT	CATSGTVMNTEAFF
.	TRBV9	.	TRBJ1-1	TGTGCCAGCAGCGTAGGGCGGTTTAACACTGAAGCTTTCTTT	CASSVGRFNTEAFF
few	TRBV19	TRBD1	TRBJ1-2	TGTGCCAGTAGTACGGTGGACAGGGGGCACCCTAACTATGGCTACACCTTC	CASSTVDRGHPNYGYTF
few	TRBV15	.	TRBJ1-6	TGTGCCACCAGCAGAGATCCCCCTGGGGGGGTAGTTTCACCCCTCCACTTT	CATSRDPPGGVVSPLHF
.	TRBV28	TRBD1	TRBJ2-7	TGTGCCAGCAGGATGACAGGGGCCTTCTCCTACGAGCAGTACTTC	CASRMTGAFSYEQYF
.	TRBV4-3	.	TRBJ2-3	TGCGCCAGCAGCCAAGATAGGCAGGAGAGCAGGGATACGCAGTATTTT	CASSQDRQESRDTQYF
.	TRBV7-9	TRBD2	TRBJ2-3	TGTGCCAGCAGCTCGCGGGGGGAAGGCACAGATACGCAGTATTTT	CASSSRGEGTDTQYF
.	TRBV5-8	.	TRBJ1-5	TGTGCCAGCACTCCCGGACAAATCAGCTCTAGCAATCAGCCCCAGCATTTT	CASTPGQISSSNQPQHF
.	TRBV7-9	.	TRBJ1-2	TGTGCCAGCAGCTTGGGCGACACCCCGGCTCATGGCTACACCTTC	CASSLGDTPAHGYTF
.	TRBV29-1	.	TRBJ1-1	TGCAGCGTTGAGCCTAATCCTAACTCTGAAGCTTTCTTT	CSVEPNPNSEAFF
.	TRBV14	.	TRBJ2-7	TGTGCCAGCAGCCAAGTAGTGCTACCCCTTACTCAGCAGTACTTC	CASSQVVLPLTQQYF
.	TRBV9	.	TRBJ1-1	TGTGCCAGCAGCGTAGCCGCCGGAGGGAACACTGAAGCTTTCTTT	CASSVAAGGNTEAFF
once	TRBV11-2	.	TRBJ1-1	TGTGCCAGCAGCTTTGGAACTGAAGCTTTCTTT	CASSFGTEAFF
.	TRBV28	.	TRBJ2-7	TGTGCCAGCAGTTTATTGGGGGACGGGAGCTCCTACGAGCAGTACTTC	CASSLLGDGSSYEQYF
.	TRBV7-2	.	TRBJ2-3	TGTGCCAGCAGTCGGAACCGGGTCCCAAACTCAGATACGCAGTATTTT	CASSRNRVPNSDTQYF
.	TRBV5-1	TRBD2	TRBJ2-7	TGCGCCAGCAGCCCAGAATTACTAGCGGGGAACTCCTACGAGCAGTACTTC	CASSPELLAGNSYEQYF
few	TRBV19	.	TRBJ1-1	TGTGCCAGTCCAGGGTACACTGAAGCTTTCTTT	CASPGYTEAFF
.	TRBV6-2/TRBV6-3	.	TRBJ1-5	TGTGCCAGCAGCCCGCTAAGACGCCTCAGCAATCAGCCCCAGCATTTT	CASSPLRRLSNQPQHF
.	TRBV6-2/TRBV6-3	.	TRBJ2-3	TGTGCCAGCAGCCCGTCTCATACGCAGTATTTT	CASSPSHTQYF
.	TRBV10-3	.	TRBJ2-7	TGTGCCATCAGTGAGTCTTTAGGGGGGGCCTTAGGCGAGCAGTACTTC	CAISESLGGALGEQYF
.	TRBV25-1	.	TRBJ1-2	TGTGCCAGCAGTGAAAACACGTATGGCTACACCTTC	CASSENTYGYTF
.	TRBV19	.	TRBJ2-3	TGTGCCAGTAAGAGTGCGGGCCTCGGGGCAGATACGCAGTATTTT	CASKSAGLGADTQYF
.	TRBV21-1	.	TRBJ2-3	TGTGCCAGCAGCAAGGTGGGGTCAGGCGGGGGGGCCTCAGATACGCAGTATTTT	CASSKVGSGGGASDTQYF
.	TRBV2	TRBD1	TRBJ1-1	TGTGCCAGCAGTGCACAGGGGGGATTGAGCACTGAAGCTTTCTTT	CASSAQGGLSTEAFF
.	TRBV3-1/TRBV3-2	.	TRBJ1-1	TGTGCCAGCAGTATAGAGGGGGAGGGGGAGAGCACTGAAGCTTTCTTT	CASSIEGEGESTEAFF
.	TRBV27	.	TRBJ1-4	TGTGCCAGCAGTTTAGGCGGGACCCGGCGGGAAAAACTGTTTTTT	CASSLGGTRREKLFF